The T cell receptor (beta chain) described here comes from a study of T-cell reconstitution after alpha-beta-depleted transplantation in children (dated by TCRdb to 2016 to 2018). As for the study more broadly: The study quantitatively tracked T-cell immune reconstitution after TCRalphabeta/CD19-depleted allogeneic hematopoietic cell transplantation in children using TCR repertoire profiling. Findings and caveats that apply to the study as a whole: Apparently early alphabetaT-cell count recovery about two months after transplant reportedly relied on only several hundred rapidly expanded clones derived from non-depleted graft cells. The frequencies of hyperexpanded clones fell over the following months, and after one year, T-cell counts and TCRbeta diversity were mostly attributed to newly produced T cells. In some patients, high TCRbeta diversity at day 60 was attributed to recipient T cells and intrathymic progenitors that had survived conditioning.

The CDR3 runs 14 amino acids, cysteine and phenylalanine included. Only the CDR3 DNA is retained, 42 bases long and in frame from the first base. The germline V gene provides CDR1 SGHVS and CDR2 FNYEAQ. The germline V end is reduced by 10 bases and the J end by 4 bases; junction bases left unmatched: 9. In light of the paper, this sample's treatment or condition label describes: allogeneic hematopoietic cell transplantation with graft depleted of TCRalphabeta T cells and CD19 B cells. Transplant recipients were children who received TCRalphabeta/CD19-depleted allogeneic hematopoietic cell grafts. The method was PCR. The sample was run on an Illumina HiSeq 2500. TCR libraries were prepared with molecular barcoding, using unique molecular identifiers to normalize TCRbeta repertoire quantification. In-frame beta chains were kept once TCRdb had trimmed the public reads at Q25 with fastp and called clones with MiXCR. Each entry is one CDR3 protein sequence, shown with its most common DNA and genes. Present in this sample are about 900,000 distinct CDR3 sequences, around 30% of which were seen just once. The ten largest account for more than 25% of the sample.

This clonotype was counted only a few times. Which antigen it targets is not known. Within one base of it there is no much larger clone, and no base qualities were kept. This TCR came from a boy in the first two years of life who had a stem cell transplant for SCID, so the T cells may come from the graft donor. Recombination joined TRBV7-6 with TRBJ2-1, with 8 bases matching TRBD2. The sample here was PBMCs, mostly from graft donor cells, taken 360 days after TCRalphabeta/CD19-depleted stem cell transplant. CDR3 loop: CATTAGGLYNEQFF. The DNA is TGTGCCACCACCGCGGGGGGACTATACAATGAGCAGTTCTTC. Full variable domain (CDR3 extended with the reference TRBV7-6 and TRBJ2-1 proteins): GAGVSQSPRYKVTKRGQDVALRCDPISGHVSLYWYRQALGQGPEFLTYFNYEAQQDKSGLPNDRFSAERPEGSISTLTIQRTEQRDSAMYRCATTAGGLYNEQFFGPGTRLTVL.